This TCR beta chain was obtained from a study of blood T cell repertoires in COVID-19. The CDR3 contains 14 residues. After removal of 4 bases from V and 6 bases from J, the junction contained 7 bases not matched to a gene. Germline assignment: CDR1 KGHSH and CDR2 LQKENI. In the authors' methods: It was from reference gene primer amplification that nucleated cell counts were estimated. Profiled with immunoSEQ multiplex PCR; TCRdb holds only in-frame clones, not every one. D and trimming were read from the DNA, whereas the V and J calls and clone size are those reported in that table. This sample has about 130,000 clones, with 88% found just once.

The rearrangement joins TRBV18 to TRBJ1-1; 8 bases map to TRBD1. The specimen was peripheral blood. The sequence was obtained from a man between 45 and 60 years old with acute or convalescent COVID-19. Written as DNA, the CDR3 is TGTGCCAGCTCACAGAACAGGGGGTTCCCTGAAGCTTTCTTT. Amino acids: CASSQNRGFPEAFF.